The text below deals with one TCR beta chain. The antigen remains undetermined. The data belong to a study of cytomegalovirus exposure and HLA in healthy donors. Germline V gives CDR1 SGHDT, CDR2 YYEEEE. The CDR3 spans 14 residues. V was pared by 2 bases and J by 8 bases, with 13 bases between. Primers: 60 Vbeta forward and 13 Jbeta reverse. Assay: immunoSEQ multiplex PCR; the TCRdb copy retains only in-frame clones and omits some. The table has more than 100,000 clones, over 70% seen once; the top ten hold more than 1.1%. Study results and limitations: Rare TCR sequences predominated, though certain public TCRs were found in many donors. For TCR beta chains, V- and J-gene trimming was later linked to a missense DCLRE1C variant.

The sample taken for sequencing was PBMCs. This clonotype originated in a woman aged 40 to 55 in good health and CMV-seronegative. The chain couples TRBV5-6 to TRBJ1-4, with D possibly matching TRBD1 (6 bases). Written as DNA, the CDR3 is TGTGCCAGCAGCTTACAGGGATGGGGAGAAAAACTGTTTTTT. It yields the protein CASSLQGWGEKLFF.